This TCR beta chain was profiled in a study of Ad26.COV2.S vaccination and SARS-CoV-2 variants. At the level of the study: The donor participated in the COV1001 trial, in its Ad26.COV2.S arm.

This CDR3 contains 14 residues. The V gene end was trimmed by 1 base and the J gene end by 13 bases; junction bases not matched to a gene: 10. The germline gives CDR1 SGHAT, CDR2 FQNNGV. Treatment meaning: some 20 received Ad26.COV2.S at low or high dose, single or two shots; about 5 received placebo; per-sample allocation not given. Day 63 after the first injection of vaccine or placebo was the sampling time. What was given as vaccine was an Ad26 vector encoding Wuhan-strain SARS-CoV-2 spike. Libraries were prepared by immunoSEQ multiplex PCR; TCRdb keeps only in-frame clonotypes and omits some of them. In the table there are 380,000 or so clones, under 90% of which are singletons.

This specimen consisted of peripheral blood, obtained in a trial of Ad26.COV2.S vaccine versus placebo. The rearrangement joins TRBV11-2 to TRBJ2-1; TRBD1 matches 7 bases. The receptor was derived from a person aged 18-65 years who received the Ad26.COV2.S COVID-19 vaccine or a placebo. Here the CDR3 DNA reads TGTGCCAGCAGCTTAGGCCTACAGGGGTTGGGCCAGTTCTTC. Its translation is CASSLGLQGLGQFF.